The present TCR beta chain was sequenced within a study of control samples from healthy donors and cancer patients. This table comes from immunoSEQ multiplex PCR, and its TCRdb copy is limited to in-frame clones, with some not included. The sample has over 150,000 clones; 85% to 95% are singletons. The V and J ends lost 2 bases and 3 bases, in that order; junction bases with no gene match: 7. The CDR3 runs to 17 residues. Looked up from germline, CDR1 is SGHVS and CDR2 is FQNEAQ. V is TRBV7-8 and J is TRBJ2-1; TRBD2 matches at 10 bases. Material: blood. This receptor was taken from a young man in good health. CDR3 amino acids: CASSLQERGGLYNEQFF. As DNA, the CDR3 is TGTGCCAGCAGCTTACAGGAGCGGGGGGGCCTCTACAATGAGCAGTTCTTC. Full variable domain (missing parts from reference TRBV7-8 and TRBJ2-1): GAGVSQSPRYKVAKRGQDVALRCDPISGHVSLFWYQQALGQGPEFLTYFQNEAQLDKSGLPSDRFFAERPEGSVSTLKIQRTQQEDSAVYLCASSLQERGGLYNEQFFGPGTRLTVL.